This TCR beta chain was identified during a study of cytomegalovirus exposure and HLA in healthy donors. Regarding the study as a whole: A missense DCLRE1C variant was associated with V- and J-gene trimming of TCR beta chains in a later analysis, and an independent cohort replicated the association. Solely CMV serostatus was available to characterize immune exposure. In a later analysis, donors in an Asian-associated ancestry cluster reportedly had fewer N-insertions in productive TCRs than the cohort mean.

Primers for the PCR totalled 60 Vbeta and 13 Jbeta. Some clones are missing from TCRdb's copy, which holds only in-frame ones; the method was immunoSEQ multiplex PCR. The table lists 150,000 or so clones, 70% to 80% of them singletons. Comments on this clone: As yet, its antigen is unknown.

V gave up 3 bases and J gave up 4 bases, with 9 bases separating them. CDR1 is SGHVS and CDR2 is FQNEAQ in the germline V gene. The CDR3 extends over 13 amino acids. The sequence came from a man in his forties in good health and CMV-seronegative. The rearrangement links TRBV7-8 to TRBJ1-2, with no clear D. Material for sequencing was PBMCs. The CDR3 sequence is CASSFQESYGYTF. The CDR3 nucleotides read TGTGCCAGCAGCTTTCAAGAGTCCTATGGCTACACCTTC. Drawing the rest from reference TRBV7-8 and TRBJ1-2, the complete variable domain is GAGVSQSPRYKVAKRGQDVALRCDPISGHVSLFWYQQALGQGPEFLTYFQNEAQLDKSGLPSDRFFAERPEGSVSTLKIQRTQQEDSAVYLCASSFQESYGYTFGSGTRLTVV.